This is a list of T cell receptor beta chains from one sample in a study of T cell repertoires in ileal Crohn's disease. The data were produced by immunoSEQ multiplex PCR, yet TCRdb's version contains in-frame clones alone and is incomplete. In the table there are some 6,000 clones, 70% to 80% of which are singletons. The sequencing input was ileal tissue. The receptors derive from an adult with Crohn's disease. Each CDR3 is given with its conserved first and last residue. The D gene is left open where the match is weak. The size entry is marked missing in some rows and otherwise reads once, few, many or a size class.

abundance: NA
v_gene: TRBV27
j_gene: TRBJ2-7
len: 15
d_gene: TRBD1
CDR3aa: CASSSLQGALDEQYF
CDR3nt: TGTGCCAGCAGTTCGTTGCAGGGGGCTCTTGACGAGCAGTACTTC

abundance: NA
v_gene: TRBV4-2
j_gene: TRBJ2-1
len: 15
d_gene: NA
CDR3aa: CASSRIRSGAQEQFF
CDR3nt: TGTGCCAGCAGCCGGATAAGGTCGGGGGCACAGGAGCAGTTCTTC

abundance: NA
v_gene: TRBV7-4
j_gene: TRBJ1-4
len: 16
d_gene: TRBD1
CDR3aa: CASSLAKDRGGEKLFF
CDR3nt: TGTGCCAGCAGCTTAGCGAAGGACAGGGGAGGGGAAAAACTGTTTTTT

abundance: NA
v_gene: TRBV6-4
j_gene: TRBJ1-1
len: 13
d_gene: NA
CDR3aa: CASSGHPNTEAFF
CDR3nt: TGTGCCAGCAGTGGGCATCCGAACACTGAAGCTTTCTTT

abundance: NA
v_gene: TRBV19
j_gene: TRBJ2-2
len: 14
d_gene: NA
CDR3aa: CASSHWGDTGELFF
CDR3nt: TGTGCCAGTAGTCACTGGGGTGACACCGGGGAGCTGTTTTTT

abundance: NA
v_gene: TRBV27
j_gene: TRBJ2-3
len: 16
d_gene: TRBD2
CDR3aa: CASSSRLAAFTDTQYF
CDR3nt: TGTGCCAGCAGTTCACGACTAGCCGCTTTCACAGATACGCAGTATTTT

abundance: NA
v_gene: TRBV5-6
j_gene: TRBJ1-1
len: 14
d_gene: NA
CDR3aa: CASSFQQGLTEAFF
CDR3nt: TGTGCCAGCAGCTTCCAACAGGGCCTCACTGAAGCTTTCTTT

abundance: NA
v_gene: TRBV6-1
j_gene: TRBJ1-5
len: 17
d_gene: NA
CDR3aa: CASSEVLIRNSNQPQHF
CDR3nt: TGTGCCAGCAGTGAAGTCTTGATCCGGAATAGCAATCAGCCCCAGCATTTT

abundance: NA
v_gene: TRBV18
j_gene: TRBJ1-2
len: 14
d_gene: NA
CDR3aa: CASSPLQDHYGYTF
CDR3nt: TGTGCCAGCTCACCGTTACAGGATCACTATGGCTACACCTTC

abundance: few
v_gene: TRBV7-9
j_gene: TRBJ1-2
len: 16
d_gene: TRBD1
CDR3aa: CASSLARSGGGYGYTF
CDR3nt: TGTGCCAGCAGCTTAGCGCGATCAGGGGGCGGCTATGGCTACACCTTC

abundance: NA
v_gene: TRBV6-8
j_gene: TRBJ2-3
len: 11
d_gene: NA
CDR3aa: CASLGGITQYF
CDR3nt: TGTGCCAGCTTAGGGGGAATCACGCAGTATTTT

abundance: NA
v_gene: TRBV4-1
j_gene: TRBJ2-3
len: 19
d_gene: TRBD2
CDR3aa: CASSQDMVGLAGSTDTQYF
CDR3nt: TGCGCCAGCAGCCAAGATATGGTAGGACTAGCGGGGAGCACAGATACGCAGTATTTT

abundance: NA
v_gene: TRBV7-2
j_gene: TRBJ1-1
len: 14
d_gene: NA
CDR3aa: CASSHWVGNTEAFF
CDR3nt: TGTGCCAGCAGTCACTGGGTCGGGAACACTGAAGCTTTCTTT

abundance: NA
v_gene: TRBV7-9
j_gene: TRBJ2-7
len: 11
d_gene: NA
CDR3aa: CASSGKTEQYF
CDR3nt: TGTGCCAGCAGCGGGAAGACCGAGCAGTACTTC

abundance: NA
v_gene: TRBV2
j_gene: TRBJ2-1
len: 12
d_gene: NA
CDR3aa: CASRTIRDEQFF
CDR3nt: TGTGCCAGCAGGACCATCAGGGATGAGCAGTTCTTC

abundance: few
v_gene: TRBV9
j_gene: TRBJ2-7
len: 15
d_gene: NA
CDR3aa: CASSAGDGNFYEQYF
CDR3nt: TGTGCCAGCAGCGCGGGGGACGGAAATTTCTACGAGCAGTACTTC

abundance: NA
v_gene: TRBV7-3
j_gene: TRBJ2-3
len: 14
d_gene: TRBD2
CDR3aa: CASSLYGGADTQYF
CDR3nt: TGTGCCAGCAGCTTATATGGGGGGGCAGATACGCAGTATTTT

abundance: NA
v_gene: TRBV2
j_gene: TRBJ2-2
len: 19
d_gene: TRBD1
CDR3aa: CASSDSVGAGGSGTGELFF
CDR3nt: TGTGCCAGCAGTGATTCGGTTGGTGCAGGGGGATCAGGCACCGGGGAGCTGTTTTTT

abundance: NA
v_gene: TRBV11-3
j_gene: TRBJ2-5
len: 13
d_gene: NA
CDR3aa: CASSQGLKETQYF
CDR3nt: TGTGCCAGCAGCCAAGGGCTGAAAGAGACCCAGTACTTC

abundance: few
v_gene: TRBV5-4
j_gene: TRBJ1-1
len: 15
d_gene: TRBD1
CDR3aa: CASSLGQARGTEAFF
CDR3nt: TGTGCCAGCAGCCTGGGACAGGCCAGGGGCACTGAAGCTTTCTTT

abundance: NA
v_gene: TRBV7-9
j_gene: TRBJ1-4
len: 15
d_gene: TRBD1
CDR3aa: CASSYFTGGWEKLFF
CDR3nt: TGTGCCAGCAGCTACTTTACAGGGGGCTGGGAAAAACTGTTTTTT

abundance: NA
v_gene: TRBV2
j_gene: TRBJ1-5
len: 15
d_gene: NA
CDR3aa: CASSVEQAFNQPQHF
CDR3nt: TGTGCCAGCAGTGTTGAACAGGCGTTTAATCAGCCCCAGCATTTT

abundance: once
v_gene: TRBV7-9
j_gene: TRBJ2-1
len: 16
d_gene: TRBD1
CDR3aa: CASSRWTGVPYNEQFF
CDR3nt: TGTGCCAGCAGCAGATGGACAGGGGTTCCCTACAATGAGCAGTTCTTC

abundance: NA
v_gene: TRBV5-1
j_gene: TRBJ1-1
len: 13
d_gene: NA
CDR3aa: CASIGDLNTEAFF
CDR3nt: TGCGCCAGCATCGGAGACTTGAACACTGAAGCTTTCTTT

abundance: once
v_gene: TRBV6-5
j_gene: TRBJ2-1
len: 15
d_gene: TRBD1
CDR3aa: CASRTYGTGDNEQFF
CDR3nt: TGTGCCAGCAGAACTTACGGGACAGGGGACAATGAGCAGTTCTTC

abundance: NA
v_gene: TRBV19
j_gene: TRBJ2-7
len: 17
d_gene: NA
CDR3aa: CASSIDHARNGAYEQYF
CDR3nt: TGTGCCAGTAGTATAGATCACGCCAGGAACGGGGCCTACGAGCAGTACTTC

abundance: NA
v_gene: TRBV2
j_gene: TRBJ1-5
len: 13
d_gene: NA
CDR3aa: CASNQGGTASQHF
CDR3nt: TGTGCCAGCAACCAGGGAGGAACGGCGTCCCAGCATTTT

abundance: NA
v_gene: TRBV6-5
j_gene: TRBJ2-7
len: 15
d_gene: NA
CDR3aa: CASSSQDRALYEQYF
CDR3nt: TGTGCCAGCAGTTCCCAGGACAGAGCCCTCTACGAGCAGTACTTC

abundance: NA
v_gene: TRBV2
j_gene: TRBJ2-2
len: 14
d_gene: TRBD1
CDR3aa: CASSFEQGAGELFF
CDR3nt: TGTGCCAGCAGTTTCGAACAGGGGGCCGGGGAGCTGTTTTTT

abundance: NA
v_gene: TRBV25-1
j_gene: TRBJ1-1
len: 18
d_gene: NA
CDR3aa: CASSTTIRGGARGTEAFF
CDR3nt: TGTGCCAGCAGTACCACCATTAGGGGGGGGGCGCGGGGCACTGAAGCTTTCTTT

abundance: once
v_gene: TRBV10-3
j_gene: TRBJ2-7
len: 11
d_gene: NA
CDR3aa: CASRANYEQYF
CDR3nt: TGTGCCAGCAGGGCTAACTACGAGCAGTACTTC

abundance: once
v_gene: TRBV30
j_gene: TRBJ2-2
len: 14
d_gene: TRBD1
CDR3aa: CASNRGPTTGELFF
CDR3nt: TGTGCCTCCAACAGGGGACCGACCACCGGGGAGCTGTTTTTT

abundance: NA
v_gene: TRBV28
j_gene: TRBJ1-1
len: 18
d_gene: TRBD1
CDR3aa: CASSLVWTGTASGTEAFF
CDR3nt: TGTGCCAGCAGTTTAGTGTGGACAGGGACGGCCTCGGGCACTGAAGCTTTCTTT

abundance: NA
v_gene: TRBV7-2
j_gene: TRBJ2-1
len: 13
d_gene: NA
CDR3aa: CASSFEAYNEQFF
CDR3nt: TGTGCCAGCAGCTTTGAGGCCTACAATGAGCAGTTCTTC